The rows below give T cell receptor beta chains drawn from one sample of a study of shared clonotypes between healthy human individuals. The table came from immunoSEQ multiplex PCR; TCRdb's copy has only in-frame clones and leaves some out. The sample lists millions of clones; around 94% were seen once. The specimen sequenced was naive CD4+ T cells sorted from blood. These TCRs come from a man aged 18 to 35 in good health. Both conserved end residues are part of each CDR3. A D gene is named only where the DNA matches it firmly. Clone size is given for some rows only: seen once, a few or many times, or a class if the clone is expanded.

clone_size j_call v_call cdr3_length d_call cdr3_aa cdr3_nt
- TRBJ1-6 TRBV5-4 14 - CASSLVGGGSPLHF TGTGCCAGCAGCTTGGTTGGGGGCGGTTCACCCCTCCACTTT
- TRBJ1-3 TRBV30 14 TRBD1 CAWMGQNFGNTIYF TGTGCCTGGATGGGACAGAATTTCGGAAACACCATATATTTT
- TRBJ1-6 TRBV7-9 14 - CASSLEPGNSPLHF TGTGCCAGCAGCTTAGAGCCAGGAAATTCACCCCTCCACTTT
- TRBJ2-7 TRBV27 14 TRBD2 CASSFWGRADEQYF TGTGCCAGCAGTTTTTGGGGGAGGGCCGACGAGCAGTACTTC
- TRBJ2-1 TRBV7-7 14 - CASSPTMNYNEQFF TGTGCTAGCAGCCCAACGATGAACTACAATGAGCAGTTCTTC
- TRBJ1-4 TRBV28 15 - CASSFGALANEKLFF TGTGCCAGCAGTTTCGGAGCGTTAGCTAATGAAAAACTGTTTTTT
- TRBJ2-7 TRBV5-5 14 TRBD1 CASSKGQGAVGQYF TGTGCCAGCAGCAAGGGACAGGGGGCCGTCGGGCAGTACTTC
once TRBJ2-1 TRBV6-5 11 - CASSRKYEQFF TGTGCCAGCAGTCGGAAGTATGAGCAGTTCTTC
- TRBJ2-1 TRBV6-1 15 TRBD2 CASSDASGAYNEQFF TGTGCCAGCAGTGACGCTAGCGGGGCCTACAATGAGCAGTTCTTC
- TRBJ2-5 TRBV6-1 11 - CASSSKETQYF TGTGCCAGCAGTTCCAAAGAGACCCAGTACTTC
- TRBJ2-3 TRBV10-1 14 TRBD2 CASRSGRGTDTQYF TGCGCCAGCAGAAGCGGGAGAGGCACAGATACGCAGTATTTT
- TRBJ1-1 TRBV5-1 14 - CASSLNLQGTEAFF TGCGCCAGCAGCTTGAATTTACAGGGCACTGAAGCTTTCTTT
- TRBJ1-1 TRBV11-2 15 TRBD1 CASSLTGLVGTEAFF TGTGCCAGCAGCTTGACAGGGTTAGTAGGCACTGAAGCTTTCTTT
- TRBJ2-5 TRBV6-5 11 - CASSTRETQYF TGTGCCAGCAGTACCCGAGAGACCCAGTACTTC
- TRBJ1-6 TRBV27 15 TRBD1 CASSSTDRGDSPLHF TGTGCCAGCAGTTCCACGGACAGGGGCGATTCACCCCTCCACTTT
- TRBJ2-7 TRBV11-1 13 TRBD1 CASSLGQAREQYF TGTGCCAGCAGCTTGGGACAGGCGAGGGAGCAGTACTTC
- TRBJ2-4 TRBV30 16 - CAWSVRQLLAKNIQYF TGTGCCTGGAGTGTACGGCAGCTACTAGCCAAAAACATTCAGTACTTC
once TRBJ2-3 TRBV7-2 16 TRBD2 CASSLGTSGSTDTQYF TGTGCCAGCAGCTTAGGGACTAGCGGTAGCACAGATACGCAGTATTTT
once TRBJ1-4 TRBV5-1 13 TRBD1 CASTGTGPVELFF TGCGCCAGCACCGGGACAGGGCCCGTCGAACTGTTTTTT
- TRBJ1-1 TRBV5-1 15 - CASSLFGRGNTEAFF TGCGCCAGCAGCTTGTTTGGCAGGGGGAACACTGAAGCTTTCTTT
- TRBJ2-5 TRBV7-9 10 - CAVEGETQYF TGTGCCGTTGAGGGGGAGACCCAGTACTTC
- TRBJ2-1 TRBV5-6 15 - CASSLRLATYNEQFF TGTGCCAGCAGCTTGCGCCTAGCGACCTACAATGAGCAGTTCTTC
- TRBJ2-7 TRBV4-1 15 TRBD1 CASSQADRDRYEQYF TGCGCCAGCAGCCAAGCCGACAGGGATCGATACGAGCAGTACTTC
- TRBJ2-3 TRBV28 11 - CASSFSGTQYF TGTGCCAGCAGTTTCTCAGGGACGCAGTATTTT
- TRBJ1-2 TRBV27 13 TRBD1 CASRGQVDYGYTF TGTGCCAGCAGGGGACAGGTGGACTATGGCTACACCTTC
- TRBJ2-3 TRBV9 19 TRBD2 CASSVKESGGLIRTDTQYF TGTGCCAGCAGCGTAAAAGAGAGCGGGGGGTTAATTCGCACAGATACGCAGTATTTT
- TRBJ2-3 TRBV18 17 TRBD1 CASSPPRTGGAGDTQYF TGTGCCAGCTCACCACCGAGGACAGGGGGCGCGGGAGATACGCAGTATTTT
- TRBJ2-7 TRBV7-3 15 - CASSLERGSLSEQYF TGTGCCAGCAGCTTAGAAAGGGGGTCCCTTTCTGAGCAGTACTTC
- TRBJ1-6 TRBV28 15 TRBD1 CASSFAGGYNSPLHF TGTGCCAGCAGTTTTGCAGGGGGATATAATTCACCCCTCCACTTT
- TRBJ2-7 TRBV20-1 11 - CSARNEYEQYF TGCAGTGCTAGAAACGAGTACGAGCAGTACTTC
- TRBJ1-6 TRBV19 13 - CASQEGINSPLHF TGTGCCAGTCAGGAAGGGATCAATTCACCCCTCCACTTT
- TRBJ2-7 TRBV7-6 14 - CASSLSGESYEQYF TGTGCCAGCAGCTTATCGGGGGAGTCCTACGAGCAGTACTTC
- TRBJ2-1 TRBV6-6 15 TRBD2 CASSTSGSSYNEQFF TGTGCCAGCAGTACTAGCGGGAGTTCCTACAATGAGCAGTTCTTC
- TRBJ1-3 TRBV11-3 15 - CASSLDHGGVNTIYF TGTGCCAGCAGCTTAGATCATGGAGGGGTGAACACCATATATTTT
- TRBJ2-5 TRBV2 12 - CASSVGRETQYF TGTGCCAGCAGCGTAGGAAGAGAGACCCAGTACTTC
- TRBJ2-7 TRBV11-2 16 - CASSLRALYKTYEQYF TGTGCCAGCAGCTTACGGGCCTTGTACAAAACCTACGAGCAGTACTTC
- TRBJ2-1 TRBV2 15 - CASSEAGQTYNEQFF TGTGCCAGCAGTGAAGCAGGTCAGACCTACAATGAGCAGTTCTTC
- TRBJ2-1 TRBV29-1 13 - CSVSLGGAGEQFF TGCAGCGTTTCCCTGGGGGGGGCCGGTGAGCAGTTCTTC
- TRBJ2-1 TRBV18 17 TRBD2 CASSPPSGGSSYNEQFF TGTGCCAGCTCACCACCTAGCGGGGGCTCCTCCTACAATGAGCAGTTCTTC
once TRBJ2-1 TRBV5-1 16 TRBD2 CASSREGGVSYNEQFF TGCGCCAGCAGCCGAGAGGGAGGGGTTTCCTACAATGAGCAGTTCTTC
- TRBJ1-1 TRBV30 16 TRBD1 CAWKVSILRGRTEAFF TGTGCCTGGAAAGTCTCGATACTCAGGGGGAGGACTGAAGCTTTCTTT
- TRBJ1-2 TRBV29-1 12 - CSAGGGYYGYTF TGCAGCGCCGGGGGGGGATACTATGGCTACACCTTC
- TRBJ2-7 TRBV10-3 14 - CAISDGGTIYEQYF TGTGCCATCAGTGACGGCGGGACCATTTACGAGCAGTACTTC
- TRBJ1-3 TRBV6-1 17 - CASSEAWGGYPGNTIYF TGTGCCAGCAGTGAAGCATGGGGGGGGTACCCTGGAAACACCATATATTTT